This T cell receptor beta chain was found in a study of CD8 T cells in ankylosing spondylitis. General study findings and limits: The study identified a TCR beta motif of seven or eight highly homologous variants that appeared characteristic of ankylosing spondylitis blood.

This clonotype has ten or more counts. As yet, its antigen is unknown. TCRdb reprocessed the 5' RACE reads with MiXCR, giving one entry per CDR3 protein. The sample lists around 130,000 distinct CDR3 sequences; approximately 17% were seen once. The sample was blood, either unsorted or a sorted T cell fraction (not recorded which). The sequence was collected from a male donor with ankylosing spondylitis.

The CDR3, as DNA: TGCGCCAGCAGCCAGGATTCGGGACTAGCGGGAACCGGGGAGCTGTTTTTT. Translating gives CASSQDSGLAGTGELFF. This chain links TRBV4-1 with TRBJ2-2; 13 nucleotides match TRBD2. The CDR3 extends over 17 amino acids. Unmatched junction bases numbered 6, after V lost 3 bases and J lost 5 bases. Germline V lookup: CDR1 MGHRA, CDR2 YSYEKL.